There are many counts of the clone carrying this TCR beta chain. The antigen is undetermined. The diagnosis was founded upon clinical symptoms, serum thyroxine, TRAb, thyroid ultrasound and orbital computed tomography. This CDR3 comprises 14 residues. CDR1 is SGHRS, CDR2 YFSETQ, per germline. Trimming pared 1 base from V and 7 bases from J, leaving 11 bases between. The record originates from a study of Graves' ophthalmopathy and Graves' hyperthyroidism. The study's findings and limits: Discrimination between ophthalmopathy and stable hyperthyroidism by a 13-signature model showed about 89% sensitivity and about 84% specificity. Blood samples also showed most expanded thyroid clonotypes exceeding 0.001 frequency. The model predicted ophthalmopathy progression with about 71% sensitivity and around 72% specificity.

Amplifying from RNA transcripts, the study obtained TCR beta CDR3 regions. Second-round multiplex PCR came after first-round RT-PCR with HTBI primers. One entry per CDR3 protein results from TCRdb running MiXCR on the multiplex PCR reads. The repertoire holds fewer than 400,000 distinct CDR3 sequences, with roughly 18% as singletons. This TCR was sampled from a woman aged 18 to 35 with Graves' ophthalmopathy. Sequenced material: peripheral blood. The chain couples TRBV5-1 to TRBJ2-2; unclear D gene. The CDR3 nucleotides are TGCGCCAGCAGCTTGAAGTGGTCTCTCGGGGAGCTGTTTTTT. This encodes CASSLKWSLGELFF.